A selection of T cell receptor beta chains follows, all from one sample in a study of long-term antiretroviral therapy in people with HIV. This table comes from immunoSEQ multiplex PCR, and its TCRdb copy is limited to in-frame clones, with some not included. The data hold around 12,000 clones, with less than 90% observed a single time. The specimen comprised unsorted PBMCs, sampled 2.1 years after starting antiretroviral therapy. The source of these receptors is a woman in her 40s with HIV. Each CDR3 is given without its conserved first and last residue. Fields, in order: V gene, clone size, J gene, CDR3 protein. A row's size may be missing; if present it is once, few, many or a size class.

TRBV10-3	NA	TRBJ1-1	AISEIRGARTEAF
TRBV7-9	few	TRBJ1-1	ASSVGQGATEAF
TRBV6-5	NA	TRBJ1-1	ASSYSRTLRNTEAF
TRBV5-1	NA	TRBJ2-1	ASSLAEVGYEQF
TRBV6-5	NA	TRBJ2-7	ASSFLPGQGNYEQY
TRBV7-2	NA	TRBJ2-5	ASSLLARETQY
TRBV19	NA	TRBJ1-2	AARDRVADFYGYT
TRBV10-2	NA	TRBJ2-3	ASRTAGTDTQY
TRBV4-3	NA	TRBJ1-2	ASSQGRGATNYGYT
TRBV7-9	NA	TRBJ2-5	ASSPSGQETQY
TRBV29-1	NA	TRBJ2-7	SVRRGVAEQY
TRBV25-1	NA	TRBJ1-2	ASSSTTPTGQAAYGYT
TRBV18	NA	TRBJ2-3	ASSQQTGATDTQY